Listed below are T cell receptor beta chains from one sample, sequenced in a study of T cell repertoires in aging, cancer and after chemotherapy. TCRdb re-called the multiplex PCR reads through MiXCR, storing one row per CDR3 protein. The sample shows about 12,000 distinct CDR3 sequences, about 31% of them seen only once. Sequenced sample: blood. Every receptor here comes from a human donor in good health. The donor label of this sample is uncertain. The CDR3 runs from the conserved cysteine through the conserved F or W. D genes are given only for firm matches. Clone size is given for some rows only: seen once, a few or many times, or a class if the clone is expanded.

V	J	D	size	DNA	CDR3
TRBV30	TRBJ2-1	NA	medium-sized	TGTGCCTGGAGAAGGGATGGGGGCTCCTACAATGAGCAGTTCTTC	CAWRRDGGSYNEQFF
TRBV7-9	TRBJ1-5	TRBD1	few	TGTGCCAGCAGCTTAGAGCAGGGGGCCCGTGGCAATCAGCCCCAGCATTTT	CASSLEQGARGNQPQHF
TRBV6-5	TRBJ2-2	TRBD1	few	TGTGCCAGCAGTTTCTTAACCGGGACAGGGGTGGCCGGGGAGCTGTTTTTT	CASSFLTGTGVAGELFF
TRBV6-5	TRBJ1-2	NA	NA	TGTGCCAGCAAAAACACAGGGACTCAGTCAGGGGGCTACACCTTC	CASKNTGTQSGGYTF
TRBV6-1	TRBJ1-6	NA	few	TGTGCCAGCAGTAGGGAGGGAAGCTCCTATAATTCACCCCTCCACTTT	CASSREGSSYNSPLHF
TRBV5-5	TRBJ2-2	TRBD1	NA	TGTGCCAGCAGCGGCTCGACAGGGGACACCGGGGAGCTGTTTTTT	CASSGSTGDTGELFF
TRBV7-9	TRBJ2-1	NA	few	TGTGCCAGCAGCTTAGTGGTGAATGAGCAGTTCTTC	CASSLVVNEQFF
TRBV6-5	TRBJ2-3	NA	medium-sized	TGTGCCAGCAGTTGGGGCGGATCGACAGATACGCAGTATTTT	CASSWGGSTDTQYF
TRBV7-9	TRBJ1-1	TRBD1	few	TGTGCCAGCAGCTCGGACAGGAGGGGCACTGAAGCTTTCTTT	CASSSDRRGTEAFF
TRBV10-3	TRBJ1-1	NA	NA	TGTGCCATCAGCCGCAGCGGCGGGACTGAAGCTTTCTTT	CAISRSGGTEAFF